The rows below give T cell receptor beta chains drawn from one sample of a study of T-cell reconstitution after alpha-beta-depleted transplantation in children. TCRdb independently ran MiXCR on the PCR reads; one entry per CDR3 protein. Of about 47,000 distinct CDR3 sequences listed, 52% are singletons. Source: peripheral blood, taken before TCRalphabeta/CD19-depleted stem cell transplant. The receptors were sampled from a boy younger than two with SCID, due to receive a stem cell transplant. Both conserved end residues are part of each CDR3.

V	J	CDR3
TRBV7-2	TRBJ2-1	CASSPGPNWDEQFF
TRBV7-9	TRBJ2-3	CASSGTGATTDTQYF
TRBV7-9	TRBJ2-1	CASSRTYLWPDNEQFF
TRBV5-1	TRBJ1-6	CASSNSGTGRNSPLHF
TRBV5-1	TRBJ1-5	CASSLDAGVDQPQHF
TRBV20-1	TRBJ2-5	CSATAGGKETQYF
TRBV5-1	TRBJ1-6	CASSFGQGEGSPLHF
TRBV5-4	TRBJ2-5	CASSLSGAGETQYF
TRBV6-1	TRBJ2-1	CASSTGLEFSGVSNEQFF
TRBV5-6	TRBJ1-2	CASSQRDINLGGYTF
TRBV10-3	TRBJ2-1	CAISESALAAYNEQFF
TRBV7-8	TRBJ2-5	CASSLGEGETQYF
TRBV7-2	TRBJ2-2	CASSSTRGGIGELFF
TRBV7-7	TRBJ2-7	CASSLVRGDEQYF
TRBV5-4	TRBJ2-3	CASSYSTGSDTQYF
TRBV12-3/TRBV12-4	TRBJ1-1	CASSLSGTPEAFF
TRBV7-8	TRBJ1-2	CASTPSGTGRDGYTF
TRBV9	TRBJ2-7	CASSPGTGIPYEQYF
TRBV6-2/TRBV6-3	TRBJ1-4	CASSHGQINEKLFF
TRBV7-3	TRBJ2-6	CASSLSSGGVSGANVLTF
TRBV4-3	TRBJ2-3	CASSQEGGLIGTDTQYF
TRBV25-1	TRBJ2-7	CASSDTGTSTYEQYF
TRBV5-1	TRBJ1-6	CASSSGLALLGSPLHF
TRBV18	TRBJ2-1	CASSPPSGPLNEQFF
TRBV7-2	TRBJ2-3	CASSRREGMGDTQYF
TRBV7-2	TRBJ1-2	CASTPGGGYSYTF
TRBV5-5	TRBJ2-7	CASSPLPTASYEQYF
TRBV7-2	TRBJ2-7	CASTHSGGSSYEQYF
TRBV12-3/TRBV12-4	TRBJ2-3	CASSFTDTQYF
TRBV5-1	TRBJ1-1	CASSATLYEGETEAFF
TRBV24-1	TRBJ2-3	CATSSQGPHGDTQYF
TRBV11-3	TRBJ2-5	CASSFGPGQGQETQYF
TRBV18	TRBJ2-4	CASSPLSVKNIQYF
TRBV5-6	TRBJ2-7	CASSLLRTLSYEQYF
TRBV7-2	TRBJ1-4	CASSPRGGPNEKLFF
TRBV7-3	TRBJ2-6	CASSLSQSGANVLTF
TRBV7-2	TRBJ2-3	CASSLALRGGPTDTQYF
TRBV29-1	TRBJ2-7	CSVVGLGTGGYEQYF
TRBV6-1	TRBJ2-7	CASDHKTGRSEQYF
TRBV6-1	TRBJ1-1	CASSEVGGIGTEAFF
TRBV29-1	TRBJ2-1	CSVERRDIGNEQFF